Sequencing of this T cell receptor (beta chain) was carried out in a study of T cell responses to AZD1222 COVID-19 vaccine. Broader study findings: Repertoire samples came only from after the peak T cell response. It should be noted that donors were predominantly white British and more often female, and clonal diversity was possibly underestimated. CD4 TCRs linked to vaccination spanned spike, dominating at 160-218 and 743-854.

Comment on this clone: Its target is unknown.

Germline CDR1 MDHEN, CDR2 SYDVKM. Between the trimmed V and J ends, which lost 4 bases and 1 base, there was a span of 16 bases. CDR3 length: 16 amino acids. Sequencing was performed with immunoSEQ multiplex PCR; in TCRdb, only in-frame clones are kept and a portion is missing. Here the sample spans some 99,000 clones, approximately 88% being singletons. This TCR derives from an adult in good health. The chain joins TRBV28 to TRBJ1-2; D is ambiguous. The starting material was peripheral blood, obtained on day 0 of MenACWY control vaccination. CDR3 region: CASSSIRGRFNYGYTF. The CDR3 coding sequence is TGTGCCAGCAGTTCGATCCGAGGTCGGTTTAACTATGGCTACACCTTC.